What follows are 8 T cell receptor beta chains derived from one specimen sequenced in a study of monozygotic twins with inflammatory bowel disease. Following a re-call of the 5' RACE reads, TCRdb has one entry per CDR3 protein and lacks DNA. The sample includes a few hundred thousand distinct CDR3 sequences. The sequenced material came from blood. The source is a human donor with ulcerative colitis or Crohn's disease, or a healthy co-twin of an affected twin (not recorded which).

The chain has TRBV6-5 and TRBJ2-3; TCRdb gives TRBD2 as the D gene, but with no DNA this cannot be confirmed. Germline values: CDR1 MNHEY, CDR2 SVGAGI. CDR3 length equals 15 residues. CDR3 protein: CASSYSTSGGSTQYF.

The rearrangement joins TRBV28 to TRBJ2-7. The germline V gene encodes CDR1 MDHEN and CDR2 SYDVKM. The CDR3 is 11 residues long. CDR3: CASNYRLRQYF.

V usage is TRBV4-3 and J usage is TRBJ2-7; TCRdb gives TRBD1 as the D gene, but with no DNA this cannot be confirmed. The germline CDR1 and CDR2 sequences are LGHNA and YSLEER. The CDR3 is made up of 15 amino acids. This CDR3 reads CASSQRGTGGYEQYF.

The J gene is TRBJ1-1, the V gene TRBV7-9. The germline gives CDR1 SEHNR, CDR2 FQNEAQ (reference sequence). This CDR3 region has 14 residues. CDR3 sequence reads: CASSPRGYNTEAFF.

The chain recombines TRBV2 with TRBJ2-2; TCRdb proposes TRBD1, but this gene call is untestable without DNA. The CDR3 runs 16 residues. Germline CDR1 reads SNHLY; CDR2 reads FYNNEI. The CDR3 loop reads CARSKQGQAGTGELFF.

The chain has TRBV6-1 and TRBJ1-2; as DNA is missing, the TRBD1 call by TCRdb cannot be tested. Germline CDR1 MNHNS, CDR2 SASEGT. The CDR3 sequence is 18 residues long. CDR3 in amino acids: CASWLFPVGTPGGYGYTF.

The chain joins TRBV7-7 to TRBJ2-5. CDR3 length: 14 amino acids. The germline CDR1 and CDR2 sequences are SSHAT and FNYEAQ (reference sequence). CDR3 amino acids: CASSLPGVGETQYF.

This chain joins TRBV4-3 and TRBJ2-7. Germline V gene sequence: CDR1 LGHNA, CDR2 YSLEER. This CDR3 has 15 amino acids. This CDR3 reads CASSQVTGSPYEQYF.